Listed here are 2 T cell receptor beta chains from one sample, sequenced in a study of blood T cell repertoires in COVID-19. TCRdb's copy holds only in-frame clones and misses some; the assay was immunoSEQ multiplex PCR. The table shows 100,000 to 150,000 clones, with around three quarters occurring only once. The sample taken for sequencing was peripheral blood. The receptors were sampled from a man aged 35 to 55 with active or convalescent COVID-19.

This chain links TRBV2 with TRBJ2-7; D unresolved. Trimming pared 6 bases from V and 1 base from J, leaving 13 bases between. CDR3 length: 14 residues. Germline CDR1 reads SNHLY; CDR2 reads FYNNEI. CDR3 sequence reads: CASRSGGASYEQYF. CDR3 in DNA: TGTGCCAGCAGGAGTGGCGGCGCTTCCTACGAGCAGTACTTC.

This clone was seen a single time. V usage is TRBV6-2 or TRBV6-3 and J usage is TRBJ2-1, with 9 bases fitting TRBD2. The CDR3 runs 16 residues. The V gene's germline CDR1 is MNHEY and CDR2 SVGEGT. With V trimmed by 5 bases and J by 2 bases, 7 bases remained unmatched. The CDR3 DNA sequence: TGTGCCAGCAGTGACGCGTTAGCGGGGGCCTACAATGAGCAGTTCTTC. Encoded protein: CASSDALAGAYNEQFF.